This T cell receptor beta chain derives from a study of cytomegalovirus exposure and HLA in healthy donors (dated by TCRdb to 2016 to 2017). Regarding the research as a whole: According to a later analysis, the 100 to 150 validation repertoires were produced on the same platform as the approximately 690 repertoires of the first cohort. High-throughput TCR immunosequencing, statistical association of individual TCRs with disease status, and machine learning were combined to predict cytomegalovirus infection status. The aim of the study was to test whether cataloging public T cell receptors could identify signatures of past pathogen exposure. A separate validation cohort of 100 to 150 different subjects was used in addition to the approximately 670-subject first cohort. Beyond this particular receptor, the publication reports: The authors suggested that the approach could potentially be generalized to other disease states and immunological phenotypes. Most TCR sequences were seen in very few donors, while some public TCRs were found in many individuals. A later analysis had no HLA typing for the validation cohort, so co-occurrence there was scored across all 120 repertoires. The classifier was reported to diagnose cytomegalovirus status with high specificity and sensitivity in both the original cohort and the validation cohort. In a later analysis, TCRs clustered in the first cohort were found to also tend to co-occur in the 120 validation repertoires, with 94% of cluster scores above 0. In the study, about 150 TCR beta chains were listed as associated with cytomegalovirus. A few of the identified cytomegalovirus-associated TCR beta chains were confirmed in vitro to be specific for cytomegalovirus antigens.

To prepare the library, the immunoSEQ multiplex PCR assay was applied. The authors processed their data as follows. To diagnose cytomegalovirus status from the catalog of TCR beta chain sequences, a statistical classification framework was built. TCRdb provides this immuneACCESS table in a form limited to in-frame rearrangements. Some clones are lacking; in checked studies, under half of them reflect an unresolved V gene, and why the rest are absent is not known. V, J and clone size are taken as reported in that table, and D and trimming were inferred from the DNA itself. This sample lists some 250,000 clones; roughly 91% were detected once. Approximately 3.1% of the sample is held by the ten biggest clonotypes. The donors belonged to the validation cohort of approximately 130 subjects, which was separate from the approximately 610-subject first cohort. Points on this clone: Its recognized antigen is unknown. No base qualities exist here, and no much larger clone lies one base off it.

The germline V gene yields SGHDN for CDR1 and FVKESK for CDR2. At the junction V is shortened by 1 base and J by 3 bases, with 6 bases in between. From its cysteine to its phenylalanine, the CDR3 spans 13 amino acids. Solely the CDR3 DNA is kept, with 39 bases framed from the first base. Sequenced material: PBMCs. This receptor chain uses TRBV14 and TRBJ1-2, with no reliable assignment of the D segment. The TCR sequence derives from a woman in her 30s in good health and CMV-seronegative. At the DNA level, the sequence is TGTGCCAGCAGCCAAGTTACAGACTATGGCTACACCTTC. It encodes CASSQVTDYGYTF.